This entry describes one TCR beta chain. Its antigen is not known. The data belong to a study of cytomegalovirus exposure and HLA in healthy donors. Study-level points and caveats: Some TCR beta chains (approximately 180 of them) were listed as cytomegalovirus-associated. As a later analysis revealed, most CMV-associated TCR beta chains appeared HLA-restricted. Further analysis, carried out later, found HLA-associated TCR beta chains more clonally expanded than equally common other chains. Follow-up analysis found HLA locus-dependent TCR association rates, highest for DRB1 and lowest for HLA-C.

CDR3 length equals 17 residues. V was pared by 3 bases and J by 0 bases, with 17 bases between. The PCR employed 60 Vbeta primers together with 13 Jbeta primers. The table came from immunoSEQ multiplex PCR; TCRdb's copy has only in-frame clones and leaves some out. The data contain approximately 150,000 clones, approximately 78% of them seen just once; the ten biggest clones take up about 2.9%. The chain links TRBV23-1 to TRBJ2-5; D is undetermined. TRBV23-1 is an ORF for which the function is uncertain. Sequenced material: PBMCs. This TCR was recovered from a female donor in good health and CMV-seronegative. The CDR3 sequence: CASSHRSEALDQETQYF. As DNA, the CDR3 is TGCGCCAGCAGTCACCGCTCCGAGGCACTCGACCAAGAGACCCAGTACTTC.